The rows below give T cell receptor beta chains drawn from one sample of a study of identical twins. Using its own MiXCR run on the 5' RACE reads, TCRdb lists one record per CDR3 protein. Among 140,000 to 150,000 distinct CDR3 sequences listed, 3.5% were seen once. The sequenced sample consisted of memory T cells sorted from blood. These receptors were taken from a man younger than 35 in good health. The CDR3 runs from the conserved cysteine through the conserved F or W. The size field reads how often the clone was seen (once, few, many) or a class if it is expanded.

clone size: many; J gene: TRBJ2-5; V gene: TRBV9; CDR3 protein: CASSAGVGGVQETQYF
clone size: many; J gene: TRBJ2-2; V gene: TRBV20-1; CDR3 protein: CSAPLTSGRTGELFF
clone size: many; J gene: TRBJ1-5; V gene: TRBV20-1; CDR3 protein: CSASSQTGHQPQHF
clone size: few; J gene: TRBJ2-1; V gene: TRBV30; CDR3 protein: CAWSQGTSGSLNEQFF
clone size: many; J gene: TRBJ1-5; V gene: TRBV2; CDR3 protein: CASSDGRGRVMSNQPQHF
clone size: few; J gene: TRBJ1-1; V gene: TRBV7-2; CDR3 protein: CASSQSRESTEAFF
clone size: many; J gene: TRBJ2-3; V gene: TRBV12-3/TRBV12-4; CDR3 protein: CASSPAGGADTQYF
clone size: many; J gene: TRBJ1-4; V gene: TRBV30; CDR3 protein: CAWSLPHRANEKLFF
clone size: many; J gene: TRBJ2-2; V gene: TRBV5-1; CDR3 protein: CASSAKLAGGPRELFF
clone size: many; J gene: TRBJ2-1; V gene: TRBV3-1; CDR3 protein: CASSRTSGRKYNEQFF
clone size: many; J gene: TRBJ2-7; V gene: TRBV27; CDR3 protein: CASSWGQGSSYEQYF
clone size: few; J gene: TRBJ2-1; V gene: TRBV12-3/TRBV12-4; CDR3 protein: CASSLVLAGGFEQFF
clone size: many; J gene: TRBJ2-2; V gene: TRBV4-3; CDR3 protein: CASSQAASGIPGELFF
clone size: many; J gene: TRBJ2-7; V gene: TRBV5-1; CDR3 protein: CASSLVGDYEQYF
clone size: many; J gene: TRBJ1-1; V gene: TRBV3-1; CDR3 protein: CASSQAAGNTEAFF
clone size: many; J gene: TRBJ2-1; V gene: TRBV7-9; CDR3 protein: CASTLFGTGEQFF
clone size: many; J gene: TRBJ1-6; V gene: TRBV7-9; CDR3 protein: CASIRLGGNSPLHF
clone size: many; J gene: TRBJ2-2; V gene: TRBV5-1; CDR3 protein: CASSQLSSVRNTGELFF
clone size: few; J gene: TRBJ2-7; V gene: TRBV2; CDR3 protein: CASSGQRAYEQYF
clone size: many; J gene: TRBJ1-1; V gene: TRBV20-1; CDR3 protein: CSAIRAEEAFF
clone size: many; J gene: TRBJ1-3; V gene: TRBV27; CDR3 protein: CASSFGRGNTIYF
clone size: many; J gene: TRBJ2-2; V gene: TRBV4-2; CDR3 protein: CASSQQPGQGDTGELFF